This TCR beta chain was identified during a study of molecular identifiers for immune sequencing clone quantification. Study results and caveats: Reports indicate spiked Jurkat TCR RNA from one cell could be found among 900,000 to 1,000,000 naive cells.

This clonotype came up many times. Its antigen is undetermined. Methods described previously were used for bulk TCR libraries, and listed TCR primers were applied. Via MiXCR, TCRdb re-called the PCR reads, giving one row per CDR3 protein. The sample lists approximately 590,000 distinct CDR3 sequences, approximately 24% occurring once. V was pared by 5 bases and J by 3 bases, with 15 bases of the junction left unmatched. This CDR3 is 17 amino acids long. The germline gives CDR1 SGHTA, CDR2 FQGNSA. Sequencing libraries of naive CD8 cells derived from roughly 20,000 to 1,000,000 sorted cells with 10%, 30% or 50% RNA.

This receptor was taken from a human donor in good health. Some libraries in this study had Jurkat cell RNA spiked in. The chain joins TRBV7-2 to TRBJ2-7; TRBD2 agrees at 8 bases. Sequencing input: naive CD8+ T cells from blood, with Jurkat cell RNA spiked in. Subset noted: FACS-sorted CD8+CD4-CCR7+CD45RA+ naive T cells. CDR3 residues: CASSQTSGYRPDYEQYF. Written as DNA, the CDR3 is TGTGCCAGCAGCCAAACTAGCGGTTATCGTCCCGACTACGAGCAGTACTTC.